The present T cell receptor (beta chain) was sequenced within a study of regulatory T cells in long-lasting Graves disease. CDR3 size: 13 residues. V lost 0 bases and J lost 7, with 7 bases in between. The germline V gene encodes CDR1 LGHDT and CDR2 YNNKEL (reference sequence). This clonotype turned up a few times. The sample's time point: newly diagnosed GD, antithyroid drugs for less than 3 months. Construction of the TCR library relied on RNA isolated from PBMCs. Both iRepertoire HTBI primers and Arm-PCR of CDR3 regions were used to build the TCR beta libraries. In TCRdb, the multiplex PCR reads were re-called with MiXCR into one record per CDR3 protein. The table records 420,000 or so distinct CDR3 sequences, 16% of them present only once. These data are also associated with another study on T cells in Graves' hyperthyroidism and ophthalmopathy. Per that paper: Graves' hyperthyroidism without ophthalmopathy progression within 18 months was termed stable. Not enrolled were patients with uncontrolled infection, other autoimmune disease, pregnancy or lactation. Thyroid ultrasound and orbital computed tomography, with clinical symptoms and serum thyroxine and TRAb, informed diagnoses. Blood also carried most thyroid clonotypes expanded above 0.001.

This clonotype was sampled from a woman under 30 with Graves disease. The chain is built from TRBV3-1 and TRBJ2-1; D remains unclear. This specimen consisted of peripheral blood mononuclear cells (PBMCs), obtained at new diagnosis, from a patient treated with antithyroid drugs. CDR3 DNA: TGTGCCAGCAGCCAAGATCTCGCGAATGAGCAGTTCTTC. It translates to CASSQDLANEQFF.